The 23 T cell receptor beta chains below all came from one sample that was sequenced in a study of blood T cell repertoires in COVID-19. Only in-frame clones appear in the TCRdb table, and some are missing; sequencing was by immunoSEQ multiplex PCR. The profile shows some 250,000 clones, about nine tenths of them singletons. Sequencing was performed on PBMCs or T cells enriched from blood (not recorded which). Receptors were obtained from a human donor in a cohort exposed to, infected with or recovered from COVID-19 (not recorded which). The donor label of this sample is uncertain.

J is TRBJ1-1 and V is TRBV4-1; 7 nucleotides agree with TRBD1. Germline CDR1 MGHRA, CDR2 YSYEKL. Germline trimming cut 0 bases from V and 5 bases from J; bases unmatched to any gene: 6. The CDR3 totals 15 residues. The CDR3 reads CASSQEQGVWTEAFF. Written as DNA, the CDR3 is TGCGCCAGCAGCCAAGAGCAGGGGGTATGGACTGAAGCTTTCTTT.

The CDR3 DNA sequence: TGTGCCAGCAGTTACTCGACAGCAATGAACACTGAAGCTTTCTTT. The encoded protein is CASSYSTAMNTEAFF. The chain combines TRBV6-2 or TRBV6-3 with TRBJ1-1, with D perhaps TRBD1 (5 bases). The CDR3 loop spans 15 amino acids. The germline V gene encodes CDR1 MNHEY and CDR2 SVGEGT. Trimming took off 0 bases at V and 0 bases at J, with 8 bases between the two ends.

CDR3 nucleotide sequence: TGTGCCAGCAGCCAAAATCCCGGGGTCCTGGCCAAAAACATTCAGTACTTC. Protein: CASSQNPGVLAKNIQYF. This chain links TRBV3-1 (or the pseudogene TRBV3-2) with TRBJ2-4; D possibly corresponds to TRBD2 (5 bases). This CDR3 comprises 17 residues. Germline lookup yields CDR1 LGHDT and CDR2 YNNKEL (reference sequence). Trimming shortened V by 2 bases and J by 1 base, and 15 bases separated the two germline ends.

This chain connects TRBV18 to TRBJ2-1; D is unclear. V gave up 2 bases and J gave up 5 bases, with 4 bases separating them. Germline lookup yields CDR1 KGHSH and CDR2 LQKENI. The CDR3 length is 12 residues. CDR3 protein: CASSPFNNEQFF. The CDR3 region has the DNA TGTGCCAGCTCACCATTCAACAATGAGCAGTTCTTC. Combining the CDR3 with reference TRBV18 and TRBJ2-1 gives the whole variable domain NAGVMQNPRHLVRRRGQEARLRCSPMKGHSHVYWYRQLPEEGLKFMVYLQKENIIDESGMPKERFSAEFPKEGPSILRIQQVVRGDSAAYFCASSPFNNEQFFGPGTRLTVL.

This CDR3 reads CASSLDSVGEQFF. DNA of the CDR3: TGTGCCAGCAGCCTGGACTCCGTGGGCGAGCAGTTCTTC. The V gene is TRBV5-4, the J gene TRBJ2-1; TRBD2 is a possible D gene (5 bases). The germline V gene encodes CDR1 SGHNT and CDR2 YYREEE (reference sequence). V lost 4 bases and J 10 bases, leaving 15 bases between the germline ends. CDR3 length: 13 residues.

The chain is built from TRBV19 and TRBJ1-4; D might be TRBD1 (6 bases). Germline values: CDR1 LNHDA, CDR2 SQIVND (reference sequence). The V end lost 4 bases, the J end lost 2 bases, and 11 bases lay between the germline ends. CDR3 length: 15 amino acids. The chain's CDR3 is CASSTGQGTNEKLFF. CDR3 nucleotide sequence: TGTGCCAGTAGTACAGGGCAGGGGACTAATGAAAAACTGTTTTTT.

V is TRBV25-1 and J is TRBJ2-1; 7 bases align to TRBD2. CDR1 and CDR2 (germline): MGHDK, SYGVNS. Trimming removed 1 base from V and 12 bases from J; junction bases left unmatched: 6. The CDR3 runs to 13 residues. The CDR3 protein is CASSELGGSGQFF. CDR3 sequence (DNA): TGTGCCAGCAGTGAATTGGGCGGGAGCGGGCAGTTCTTC.

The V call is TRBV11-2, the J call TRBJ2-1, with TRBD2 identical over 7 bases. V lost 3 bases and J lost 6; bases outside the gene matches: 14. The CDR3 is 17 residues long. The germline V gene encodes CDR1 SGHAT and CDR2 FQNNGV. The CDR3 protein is CASSLGRLATWGNEQFF. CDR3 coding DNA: TGTGCCAGCAGCTTGGGCCGACTAGCTACATGGGGCAATGAGCAGTTCTTC.

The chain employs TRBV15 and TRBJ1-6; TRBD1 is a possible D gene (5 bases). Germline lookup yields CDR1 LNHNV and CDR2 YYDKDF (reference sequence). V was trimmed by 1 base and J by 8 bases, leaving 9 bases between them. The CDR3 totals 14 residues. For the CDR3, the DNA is TGTGCCACCAGCAGAGGCATAGGGGATTCACCCCTCCACTTT. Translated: CATSRGIGDSPLHF.

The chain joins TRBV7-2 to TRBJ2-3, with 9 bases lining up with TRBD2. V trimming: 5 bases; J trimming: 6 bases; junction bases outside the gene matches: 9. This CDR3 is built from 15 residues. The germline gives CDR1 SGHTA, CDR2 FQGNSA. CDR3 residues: CASSASSGAMDTQYF. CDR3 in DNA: TGTGCCAGCAGCGCCTCTAGCGGGGCCATGGATACGCAGTATTTT.

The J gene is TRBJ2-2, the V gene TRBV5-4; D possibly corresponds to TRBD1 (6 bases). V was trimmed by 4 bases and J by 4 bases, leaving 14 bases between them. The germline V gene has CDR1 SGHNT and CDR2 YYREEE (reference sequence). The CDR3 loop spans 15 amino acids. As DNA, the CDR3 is TGTGCCAGCAGCGCGGACAGCATTTCCACCGGGGAGCTGTTTTTT. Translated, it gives CASSADSISTGELFF.

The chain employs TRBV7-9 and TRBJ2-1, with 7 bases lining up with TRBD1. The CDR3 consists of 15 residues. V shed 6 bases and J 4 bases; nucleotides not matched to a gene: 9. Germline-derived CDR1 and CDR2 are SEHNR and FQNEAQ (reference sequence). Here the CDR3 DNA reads TGTGCCAGCAGTCCGACAGGGTTCGTTTACAATGAGCAGTTCTTC. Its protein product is CASSPTGFVYNEQFF.

CDR3 sequence (DNA): TGTGCCAGCAGTTTAATGCCCGCCCCTACCTACGAGCAGTACTTC. Translation: CASSLMPAPTYEQYF. The V call is TRBV27, the J call TRBJ2-7, with no clear D. Trimming took off 2 bases at V and 2 bases at J, with 13 bases between the two ends. Germline CDR1 MNHEY, CDR2 SMNVEV (reference sequence). The length of the CDR3 is 15 residues.

In DNA form, the CDR3 reads TGTGCCAGCAGCCCCGGGACGGGGGTATTTGGCTACACCTTC. This sequence encodes CASSPGTGVFGYTF. The rearrangement links TRBV6-5 to TRBJ1-2; a possible D gene is TRBD1 (5 bases). Deletions cut 6 bases from V and 7 bases from J, with 18 bases between. Germline V gene data show CDR1 as MNHEY and CDR2 as SVGAGI. The CDR3 is 14 residues long.

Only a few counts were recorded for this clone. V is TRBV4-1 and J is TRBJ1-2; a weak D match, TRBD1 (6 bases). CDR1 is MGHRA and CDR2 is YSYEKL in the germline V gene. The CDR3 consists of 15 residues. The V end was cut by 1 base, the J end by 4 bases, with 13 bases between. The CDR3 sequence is CASSQVMDSSYGYTF. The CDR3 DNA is TGCGCCAGCAGCCAAGTAATGGACAGTAGCTATGGCTACACCTTC.

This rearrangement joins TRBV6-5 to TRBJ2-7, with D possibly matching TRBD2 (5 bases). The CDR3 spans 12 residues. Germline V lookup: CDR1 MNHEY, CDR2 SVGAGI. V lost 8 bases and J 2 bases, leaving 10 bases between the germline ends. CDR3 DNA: TGTGCCAGCCCTAAGGGAGCCTACGAGCAGTACTTC. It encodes CASPKGAYEQYF.

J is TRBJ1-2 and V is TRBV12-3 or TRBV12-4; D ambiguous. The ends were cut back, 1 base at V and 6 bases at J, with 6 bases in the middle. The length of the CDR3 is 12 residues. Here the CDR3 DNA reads TGTGCCAGCAGTTTAGGGGCAGATGGCTACACCTTC. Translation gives CASSLGADGYTF.

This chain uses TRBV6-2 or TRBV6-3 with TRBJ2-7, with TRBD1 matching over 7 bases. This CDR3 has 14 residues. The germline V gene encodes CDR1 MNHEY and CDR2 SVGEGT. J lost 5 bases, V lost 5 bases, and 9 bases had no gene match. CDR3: CASSKPDRVHEQYF. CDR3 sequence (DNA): TGTGCCAGCAGTAAACCCGACAGGGTCCACGAGCAGTACTTC.

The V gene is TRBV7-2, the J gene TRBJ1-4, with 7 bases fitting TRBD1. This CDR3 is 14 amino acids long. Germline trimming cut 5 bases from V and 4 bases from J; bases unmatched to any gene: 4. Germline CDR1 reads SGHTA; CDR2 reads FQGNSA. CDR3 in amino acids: CASSKDRFNEKLFF. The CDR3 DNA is TGTGCCAGCAGCAAGGACAGGTTTAATGAAAAACTGTTTTTT.

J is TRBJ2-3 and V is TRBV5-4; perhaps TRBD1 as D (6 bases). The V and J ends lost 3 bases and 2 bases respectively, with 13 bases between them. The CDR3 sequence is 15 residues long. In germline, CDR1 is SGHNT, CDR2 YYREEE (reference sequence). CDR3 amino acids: CASSYPGQDTDTQYF. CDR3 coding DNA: TGTGCCAGCAGCTATCCGGGACAAGACACAGATACGCAGTATTTT.

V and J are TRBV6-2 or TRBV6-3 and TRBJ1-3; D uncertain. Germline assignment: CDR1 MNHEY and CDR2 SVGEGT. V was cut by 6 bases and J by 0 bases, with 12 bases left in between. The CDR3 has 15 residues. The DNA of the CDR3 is TGTGCCAGCAGCCCGAGCGTTACCTCTGGAAACACCATATATTTT. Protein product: CASSPSVTSGNTIYF.

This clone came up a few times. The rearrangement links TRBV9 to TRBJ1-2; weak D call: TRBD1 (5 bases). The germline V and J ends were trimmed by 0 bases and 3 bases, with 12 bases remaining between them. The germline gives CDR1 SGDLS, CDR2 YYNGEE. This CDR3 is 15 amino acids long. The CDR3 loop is CASSVASTDHYGYTF. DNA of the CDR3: TGTGCCAGCAGCGTAGCTTCGACAGATCACTATGGCTACACCTTC.

This CDR3 reads CAWTTGNPSTDTQYF. The CDR3 DNA reads as TGTGCCTGGACCACAGGGAACCCTAGCACAGATACGCAGTATTTT. The rearrangement links TRBV30 to TRBJ2-3, with D tentatively TRBD1 (6 bases). The CDR3 runs to 15 residues. CDR1 GTSNPN and CDR2 SVGIG come from the germline V gene (reference sequence). The V and J ends lost 4 bases and 0 bases respectively, with 14 bases between them.